The TCR beta chain under discussion was sequenced for a study of T cells expressing NK-cell markers. Study background: Sequencing covered eight donors, seven HCMV-seropositive and one seronegative.

The CDR3 extends over 11 amino acids. CDR1 and CDR2 from the germline V gene are MNHEY and SVGAGI. TCRdb reanalyzed the 5' RACE reads and collapses them to one entry per CDR3 protein, without DNA. The sample totals about 150,000 distinct CDR3 sequences; its top ten clones hold 9% to 15%. Material for sequencing was blood T cells: a sorted CD56 or NKG2C T cell subset, CD4+ or CD8+ T cells, or bulk PBMC T cells (not recorded which). The source of this sequence is a man aged 18 to 29 in good health. This sequence joins TRBV6-5 and TRBJ2-1. CDR3 in amino acids: CASSYSFEQFF.